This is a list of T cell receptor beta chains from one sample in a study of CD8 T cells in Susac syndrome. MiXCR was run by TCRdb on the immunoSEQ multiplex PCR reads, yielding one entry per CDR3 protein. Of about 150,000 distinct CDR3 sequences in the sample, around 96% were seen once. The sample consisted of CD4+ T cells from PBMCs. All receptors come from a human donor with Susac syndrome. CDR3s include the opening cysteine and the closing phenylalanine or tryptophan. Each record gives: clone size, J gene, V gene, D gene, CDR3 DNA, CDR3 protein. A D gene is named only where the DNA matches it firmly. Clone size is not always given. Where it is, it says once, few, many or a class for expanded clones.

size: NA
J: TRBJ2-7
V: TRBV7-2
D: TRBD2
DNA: TGTGCCAGCAGCTTAACTAGCGGGAGAACCTACGAGCAGTACTTC
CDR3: CASSLTSGRTYEQYF

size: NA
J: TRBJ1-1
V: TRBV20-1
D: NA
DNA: TGCAGTGCTCACCATATCAGGGGAATTATTGAAGCTTTCTTT
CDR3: CSAHHIRGIIEAFF

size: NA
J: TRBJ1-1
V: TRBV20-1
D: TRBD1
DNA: TGCAGTGCTTCACCGGGACAGAAGAACACTGAAGCTTTCTTT
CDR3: CSASPGQKNTEAFF

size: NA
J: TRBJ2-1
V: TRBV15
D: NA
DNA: TGTGCCACCAGCAGAGAGGGGGATGAGCAGTTCTTC
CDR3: CATSREGDEQFF

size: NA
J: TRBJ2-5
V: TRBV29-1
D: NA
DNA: TGCAGCGTTGCCCGCCTCGGTGAGACCCAGTACTTC
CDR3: CSVARLGETQYF

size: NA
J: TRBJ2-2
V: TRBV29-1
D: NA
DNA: TGCAGGTGGAGCGCGGGGGAGCTGTTTTTT
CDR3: CRWSAGELFF

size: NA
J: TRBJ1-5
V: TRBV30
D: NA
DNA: TGTGCCTGGAGTGAGGCGGACTATCAGCCCCAGCATTTT
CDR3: CAWSEADYQPQHF

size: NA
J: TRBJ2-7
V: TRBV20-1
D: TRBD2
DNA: TGCAGTGCTAGGCTACTAGCGGTCTTTGGCGAGCAGTACTTC
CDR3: CSARLLAVFGEQYF

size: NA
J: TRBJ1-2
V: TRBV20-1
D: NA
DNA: TGCAGTGCACCGGTGGCGTGGTATGGCTACACCTTC
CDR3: CSAPVAWYGYTF

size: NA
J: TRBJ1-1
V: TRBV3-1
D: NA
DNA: TGTGCCAGCAGCCAAGATGGGGGAGTGAACACTGAAGCTTTCTTT
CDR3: CASSQDGGVNTEAFF

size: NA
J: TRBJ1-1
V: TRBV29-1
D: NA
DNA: TGCAGCGTTGTGGGGGTTGAAGCTTTCTTT
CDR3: CSVVGVEAFF

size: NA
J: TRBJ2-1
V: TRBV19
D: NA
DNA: TGTGCCAGTAGTATAGTATGGGTGAGCTCCTACAATGAGCAGTTCTTC
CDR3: CASSIVWVSSYNEQFF

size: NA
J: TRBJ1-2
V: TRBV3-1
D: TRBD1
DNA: TGTGCCAGCAGCGAGACAGGGCAGAACTATGGCTACACCTTC
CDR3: CASSETGQNYGYTF

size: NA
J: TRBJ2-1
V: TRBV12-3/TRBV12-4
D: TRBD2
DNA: TGTGCCAGCAGTTTACCAGCGGGAGGGCAGGGTGAGCAGTTCTTC
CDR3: CASSLPAGGQGEQFF

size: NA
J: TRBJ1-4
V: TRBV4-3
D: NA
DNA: TGCGCCAGCAGCCAAGATACCAGGGCCAGGGAAAAACTGTTTTTT
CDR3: CASSQDTRAREKLFF

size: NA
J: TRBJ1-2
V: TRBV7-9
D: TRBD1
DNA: TGTGCCAGCAGCTTAAATCAAGGGACAGGGGTCCGCTACACCTTC
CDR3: CASSLNQGTGVRYTF

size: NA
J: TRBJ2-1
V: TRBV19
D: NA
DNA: TGTGCCAGTATCGACAGGCTAGGGGGTGAGCAGTTCTTC
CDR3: CASIDRLGGEQFF

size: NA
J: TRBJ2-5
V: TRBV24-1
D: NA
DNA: TGTGCCACCAGTGATTATGGGGAGACCCAGTACTTC
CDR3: CATSDYGETQYF

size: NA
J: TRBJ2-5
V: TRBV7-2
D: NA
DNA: TGTGCCAGCAGCTACGGTCCCCAAGAGACCCAGTACTTC
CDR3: CASSYGPQETQYF

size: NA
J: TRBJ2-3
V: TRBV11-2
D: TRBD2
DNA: TGTGCCAGCACACACGTCGGGGGGGGTATTGCAGATACGCAGTATTTT
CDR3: CASTHVGGGIADTQYF

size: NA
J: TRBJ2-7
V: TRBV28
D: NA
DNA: TGTGCCAGCAGTTTATTCTCCGCCCTAGAGACAGAGCCCTCCTACGAGCAGTACTTC
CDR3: CASSLFSALETEPSYEQYF

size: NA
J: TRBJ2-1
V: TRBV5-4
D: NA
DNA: TGTGCCAGCAGCTTGGGGCGGGACCCCTCCTACAATGAGCAGTTCTTC
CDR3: CASSLGRDPSYNEQFF

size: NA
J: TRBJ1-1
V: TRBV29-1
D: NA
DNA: TGCAGCGTTACCCCATCGCACAGGGTGTACACTGAAGCTTTCTTT
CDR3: CSVTPSHRVYTEAFF

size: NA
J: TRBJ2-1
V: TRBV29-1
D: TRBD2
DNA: TGCAGCGTCAGGACTAGCGGACCCTACAATGAGCAGTTCTTC
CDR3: CSVRTSGPYNEQFF

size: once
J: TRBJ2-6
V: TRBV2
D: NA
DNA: TGTGCCAGCAGTGCCCGAGCTGGGGCCAACGTCCTGACTTTC
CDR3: CASSARAGANVLTF

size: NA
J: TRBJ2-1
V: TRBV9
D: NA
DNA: TGTGCCAGCAGCGCCTATATTCCCAATGAGCAGTTCTTC
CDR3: CASSAYIPNEQFF

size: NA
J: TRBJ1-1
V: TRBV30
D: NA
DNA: TGTGCCTGGAGCGTGTACACAGGAAACACTGAAGCTTTCTTT
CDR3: CAWSVYTGNTEAFF

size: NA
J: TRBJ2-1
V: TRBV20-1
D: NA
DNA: TGCAGTGTTAGGGAGGGGGGGGTCAATGAGCAGTTCTTC
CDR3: CSVREGGVNEQFF